The 29 T cell receptor delta chains below all came from one sample that was sequenced in a study of γδ T cells in repeated Plasmodium falciparum infection. Flow sorting of PBMC yielded separate Vgamma9/Vdelta2+ and Vdelta2-negative gammadelta T cell populations for bulk repertoire analysis. TCRdb used CATT to re-call clones from the multiplex PCR reads. The sample includes under 65,000 delta-chain clones, over 1.5% of them seen just once. Material for sequencing was gamma-delta T cells from blood. The receptors come from a pool of human donors (malaria-infected and uninfected, not separated).

About this clone: Given a far larger clone just one base away, this is likely a sequencing read error. This specimen includes other DNA sequences encoding the same CDR3. The chain uses TRDV1 and TRDJ1; D possibly matches TRDD2 or TRDD3 (9 bases each). The germline V gene has CDR1 TSWWSYY and CDR2 QGS. The V and J ends lost 6 bases and 0 bases respectively, with 38 bases between them. The CDR3 totals 23 residues. The CDR3: CALGSFLRRSWGIRPRYTDKLIF. DNA of the CDR3: TGTGCTCTTGGTTCCTTCCTACGTAGGAGCTGGGGGATTCGCCCTCGGTACACCGATAAACTCATCTTT.

This clone is categorized as medium-sized (0.01 to 0.1%). Other nucleotide sequences in the sample specify the same CDR3. V usage is TRDV1 and J usage is TRDJ1, with D perhaps matching TRDD3 (5 bases). The CDR3 covers 22 residues. The V end was cut by 5 bases, the J end by 2 bases, with 36 bases between. The germline V gene has CDR1 TSWWSYY and CDR2 QGS. The CDR3: CALGQSLLLRSHLYWKTDKLIF. The CDR3 DNA reads as TGTGCTCTTGGGCAAAGCTTACTACTCAGGAGCCACCTATACTGGAAAACCGATAAACTCATCTTT.

This clone was picked up a small number of times. The TCRdb protein comes from a much larger clone and disagrees with this DNA's translation at residue 20, likely due to a read error; the protein given here is derived from the DNA. The chain has TRDV1 and TRDJ1; D uncertain. This CDR3 is built from 22 residues. From germline, CDR1 is TSWWSYY and CDR2 QGS. The CDR3 DNA is TGTGCTCTTGGGGGCCTCCCTTTTCCCGAAAGGCGACCCACGAAGAAGACCGATAAACCCATCTTT. Its protein product is CALGGLPFPERRPTKKTDKPIF.

This clone was seen a handful of times. TCRdb's entry gives the protein of a much larger clone, which mismatches this DNA's translation at residue 4, likely from a read error; the protein reported here is translated from the DNA. This chain joins TRDV2 and TRDJ1, with 8 bases identical to TRDD3. Germline CDR1 and CDR2: GEAIGNYY and EKD. The ends lost 5 bases at V and 1 base at J; junction bases unmatched: 14. There are 17 residues in the CDR3. In DNA, the CDR3 is TGTGCCTGTGGCAGGGGGTACTGGGGGTACCTCACCGATAAACTCATCTTT. Its protein is CACGRGYWGYLTDKLIF.

This clone was counted ten times or more. TCRdb's protein, taken from a much larger clone, differs from this DNA's translation at residue 11, likely owing to a read error; the protein displayed comes from the DNA. The CDR3 sequence: CAFKNAWGIISIKVDKLIF. CDR3 nucleotides: TGTGCCTTTAAGAACGCCTGGGGGATAATCTCCATCAAGGTCGATAAACTCATCTTT. This chain joins TRDV3 and TRDJ1, with TRDD3 matching over 10 bases. Germline V lookup: CDR1 TVYSNPD, CDR2 GDNSRS (reference sequence). CDR3 length equals 19 residues. V lost 1 base to trimming and J lost 4 bases; unmatched junction nucleotides: 21.

This clone was observed a handful of times. This sequence is one base from a far larger clone and is likely a read error. The sample has other DNA sequences that encode this CDR3 too. The chain couples TRDV1 to TRDJ1, with 8 bases identical to TRDD2. The CDR3 extends over 22 amino acids. Germline V gives CDR1 TSWWSYY, CDR2 QGS. CDR3 nucleotide sequence: TGTGCCCTTGGGGAAACCCAAATTACTTCCTACGCGGGGGACACCCTCACCGCTAAACTCATCTTT. It is translated as CALGETQITSYAGDTLTAKLIF.

With respect to this clone: The mismatch at residue 19 between this DNA's translation and the TCRdb protein of a much larger clone likely reflects a read error; the protein shown is translated from the DNA. V usage is TRDV1 and J usage is TRDJ1; TRDD3 aligns across 11 bases. CDR3 size: 21 residues. The germline V gene has CDR1 TSWWSYY and CDR2 QGS. CDR3 DNA sequence: TGTGCTCTTGGGGAGCCCTATACCCTCGGGTACTGGGGGATATATCCCGATAAACCCATCTTT. Translating gives CALGEPYTLGYWGIYPDKPIF.

No call exists for the J gene, whereas the V gene is TRDV1; the table calls TRDD3, which could not be checked here. CDR3 length: 16 residues. CDR1 is TSWWSYY and CDR2 is QGS in the germline V gene. The CDR3 sequence is CALGARPYRYTRGLIF. Here the CDR3 DNA reads TGTGCTCTTGGGGCGAGACCCTACAGGTATACGCGGGGTCTCATCTTT.

This clone came up a few times. This DNA translates differently at residue 13 from the TCRdb protein, which is that of a much larger clone; a read error is likely, and the protein shown is the DNA's own translation. V and J are TRDV1 and TRDJ1; a weak D match, TRDD3 (8 bases). TCRdb lists no J gene, so it was determined here by aligning the DNA to germline. This CDR3 comprises 20 residues. Germline V gives CDR1 TSWWSYY, CDR2 QGS. The CDR3 protein is CALEEIGKPILGGTGDKLIF. The DNA for the CDR3 is TGTGCTCTTGAGGAAATAGGTAAACCCATACTGGGGGGTACGGGCGATAAACTCATCTTT.

This clone was seen repeatedly, ten times or more. Given a far larger clone just one base away, this is likely a sequencing read error. Other nucleotide sequences from this sample produce the same CDR3. The chain employs TRDV1 and TRDJ1; 8 positions agree with TRDD3. No J gene is reported in TCRdb; it was inferred here by comparing the DNA with germline. CDR3 length: 21 amino acids. Germline loops: CDR1 TSWWSYY, CDR2 QGS. Losses at the gene ends were 1 base for V and 0 bases for J; bases not matched to a gene: 19. In DNA form, the CDR3 reads TGTGCTCTTGGGGAACGGCCCTTCTTCCCACTTTTACTGGGGGACACCGATAAACTCATCTTT. Translation: CALGERPFFPLLLGDTDKLIF.

This clone has only a few counts. TCRdb's protein, taken from a much larger clone, differs from this DNA's translation at residue 20, likely owing to a read error; the protein displayed comes from the DNA. This chain links TRDV1 with TRDJ1, with 8 nucleotides matching TRDD3. V lost 0 bases to trimming and J lost 1 base; unmatched junction nucleotides: 34. CDR1 and CDR2 (germline): TSWWSYY, QGS. This CDR3 region has 26 residues. The CDR3 protein is CALGELCFLSSSLAATGGECTDKLIF. In nucleotides, the CDR3 is TGTGCTCTTGGGGAACTCTGTTTCCTGTCATCTTCCTTAGCGGCTACTGGGGGCGAGTGCACCGATAAACTCATCTTT.

This clone has only a few counts. Given a far larger clone just one base away, this is likely a sequencing read error. This sample also contains other DNA sequences that code for the same CDR3. The V gene is TRDV1, the J gene TRDJ3, with 11 bases that match TRDD3. The J gene, absent from TCRdb, was called here by matching the DNA to germline. This CDR3 is built from 23 residues. Germline V gene sequence: CDR1 TSWWSYY, CDR2 QGS. The CDR3 spells CALGERSLLGLGDTVWDTRQMFF. The CDR3 coding sequence is TGTGCCCTTGGGGAAAGGTCCCTCTTGGGTCTGGGGGATACAGTCTGGGACACCCGACAGATGTTTTTC.

This clone has only a few counts. The amino acid sequence in TCRdb belongs to a much larger clone and departs from this DNA's translation at residue 13, likely a sequencing read error; the sequence shown is translated from the DNA. This chain connects TRAV38-2/DV8 to TRDJ1, with D uncertain. TCRdb leaves out the J gene; it was filled in here by matching the DNA to germline. V was trimmed by 3 bases and J by 2 bases, leaving 26 bases between them. This CDR3 contains 19 residues. The germline V gene has CDR1 TSESDYY and CDR2 QEAYKQQN. The CDR3 spells CAYRTRFPLVPVMTDKLIF. The CDR3 bases are TGTGCTTATAGGACCCGATTTCCCTTAGTACCCGTAATGACCGATAAACTCATCTTT.

Comments on this clone: TCRdb's listed protein matches a much larger clone and diverges from this DNA's translation at residue 16, likely through a read error; the protein shown comes from the DNA. The chain employs TRDV3 and TRDJ1, with TRDD3 as a possible D gene (6 bases). V was trimmed by 0 bases and J by 3 bases, leaving 35 bases between them. The CDR3 length is 21 residues. Germline V CDR1 and CDR2: TVYSNPD, GDNSRS (reference sequence). The CDR3 coding sequence is TGTGCCTTTAGTGGATACTCCTATCCTATACCGATCCGCCAGTACGCCGATAAACTCATCTTT. This encodes CAFSGYSYPIPIRQYADKLIF.

This clone was picked up many times. A far larger clone differs by one base, so this is likely a read error. Other DNA sequences in the sample encode the same CDR3. The chain combines TRDV1 with TRDJ1, with D hard to call. The germline CDR1 and CDR2 sequences are TSWWSYY and QGS. The CDR3 is made up of 17 amino acids. Between the trimmed V and J ends, which lost 0 bases and 0 bases, there was a span of 14 bases. This CDR3 reads CALGELESRDYTDKLIF. CDR3 coding DNA: TGTGCTCTTGGGGAACTAGAGTCGCGGGACTACACCGATAAACTCATCTTT.

A note on this clone: This DNA's translation differs at residue 5 from TCRdb's protein, which comes from a much larger clone; a read error is likely, and the protein shown is translated from the DNA. The chain combines TRDV2 with TRDJ1; D might be TRDD3 (6 bases). The J gene, absent from TCRdb, was called here by matching the DNA to germline. CDR1 GEAIGNYY and CDR2 EKD come from the germline V gene. Trimming shortened V by 3 bases and J by 0 bases, and 28 bases separated the two germline ends. This CDR3 has 20 residues. This CDR3 is CACDYPQSWGSSAYTDKLIF. The CDR3 DNA sequence: TGTGCCTGTGACTATCCTCAATCCTGGGGATCATCTGCGTACACCGATAAACTCATCTTT.

As to this clone: TCRdb records a much larger clone's protein for this DNA, with a difference at residue 15 that likely arises from a read error; the protein given is the translation of the DNA. The J gene is TRDJ1, the V gene TRDV1, with 12 bases matching TRDD3. Germline matching of the DNA provided the J gene here, since TCRdb leaves it blank. Germline V gives CDR1 TSWWSYY, CDR2 QGS. The CDR3 length is 20 residues. Trimming removed 0 bases from V and 2 bases from J; junction bases left unmatched: 13. CDR3 loop: CALGELETIWGIRLTDKLIF. In nucleotides, the CDR3 is TGTGCTCTTGGGGAACTAGAGACCATCTGGGGGATACGGCTGACCGATAAACTCATCTTT.

Only a few counts were recorded for this clone. This DNA's translation differs at residue 20 from TCRdb's protein, which comes from a much larger clone; a read error is likely, and the protein shown is translated from the DNA. This chain links TRDV1 with TRDJ1; 13 positions agree with TRDD3. Germline loops: CDR1 TSWWSYY, CDR2 QGS. The CDR3 consists of 23 residues. For the CDR3, the DNA is TGTGCTCTTGGGGAAAAGGAACCCTACTACGGGGAACTGGGGGATACGCAAGCCGATAGACTCATCTTT. The encoded protein is CALGEKEPYYGELGDTQADRLIF.

This clone appeared many times. TCRdb shows a much larger clone's protein in place of this DNA's translation, and the two differ at residue 23, likely through a read error; the protein shown is translated from the DNA. CDR3 protein: CALGEPSWRAPADRVLGDTSDKPIF. The CDR3 DNA sequence: TGTGCTCTTGGGGAACCCTCTTGGCGAGCCCCTGCGGACAGAGTTTTGGGGGATACATCCGATAAACCCATCTTT. This chain links TRDV1 with TRDJ1; 10 bases align to TRDD3. In germline, CDR1 is TSWWSYY, CDR2 QGS. This CDR3 contains 25 residues.

This clone was observed many times. It differs at one base from a far larger clone, so likely a read error. The V and J genes are TRDV1 and TRDJ1; 7 bases line up with TRDD3. No J segment appears in TCRdb, so it was assigned here by matching the sequence to germline. CDR3 length equals 16 residues. The V gene's germline CDR1 is TSWWSYY and CDR2 QGS. The CDR3 sequence is CALGPLGVGHTDKLIF. The CDR3, as DNA: TGTGCTCTTGGCCCCCTGGGGGTTGGGCACACTGATAAACTCATCTTT.

This clone came up many times. A far larger clone differs by one base, so this is likely a read error. Additional DNA sequences in this sample encode the identical CDR3. This chain connects TRDV2 to TRDJ1, with 13 nucleotides matching TRDD3. The J gene is not listed in TCRdb, so it was assigned here from a DNA match to germline. The CDR3 loop spans 23 amino acids. Germline values: CDR1 GEAIGNYY, CDR2 EKD. DNA for the CDR3: TGTGCCTGCGACACCGAGTTCTCCAAACTGGGGGATACGCGCCAAACGTACACCGATAAACTCATCTTT. Translating it yields CACDTEFSKLGDTRQTYTDKLIF.

In this sample, this clone turned up many times. This is likely an artifact of a read error, given a far larger clone one base away. Distinct nucleotide sequences in the sample also encode this CDR3. The chain has TRDV1 and TRDJ1, with D possibly being TRDD3 (5 bases). In germline, CDR1 is TSWWSYY, CDR2 QGS. There are 14 residues in the CDR3. CDR3 nucleotides: TGTGCTCTTGGGGAGGATAGAGGGGACGATAAGCTCATCTTT. This codes for CALGEDRGDDKLIF.

There are a few counts of this clone. The protein held in TCRdb is that of a much larger clone and does not match this DNA's translation at residue 15, likely because of a read error; the protein shown is translated from the DNA. This chain links TRDV1 with TRDJ1; TRDD3 matches 10 bases. CDR1 is TSWWSYY, CDR2 QGS, per germline. The V segment lost 4 bases and the J segment 2 bases; nucleotides outside the gene matches: 19. The CDR3 is made up of 20 amino acids. CDR3 bases: TGTGCTCTTGGGGGAGCCCATGGGTTGGGGGATACAAGAGGTACCGATAAACTCATCTTT. Translated, it gives CALGGAHGLGDTRGTDKLIF.

This clone was picked up a small number of times. TCRdb attributes to this sequence the protein of a much larger clone, which differs from the DNA translation at residue 7; a read error is likely, and the protein displayed is translated from the DNA. This chain uses TRDV1 with TRDJ1; 7 bases align to TRDD3. The CDR3 runs 20 residues. Germline trimming cut 3 bases from V and 3 bases from J; bases unmatched to any gene: 22. Germline V gene lookup returns CDR1 TSWWSYY and CDR2 QGS. The DNA of the CDR3 is TGTGCTCTTGGGGATTCGTGCTGGGGGTCCACCGGAGTCTGGCCCGATAAACTCATCTTT. Its translation: CALGDSCWGSTGVWPDKLIF.

Remarks on this clone: This DNA's translation differs at residue 3 from TCRdb's protein, which comes from a much larger clone; a read error is likely, and the protein shown is translated from the DNA. The V and J genes are TRDV1 and TRDJ1; a possible D gene is TRDD3 (5 bases). Since TCRdb gives no J gene, matching the DNA to germline was used here to assign it. The CDR3 is 24 residues long. Per the germline V gene, CDR1 is TSWWSYY and CDR2 is QGS. CDR3 sequence (DNA): TGTGCTCCTGGGAAAAACTTCGGGGTGGCGGTCCGCTATCTCTTGGCAGGTGAGACCGATAAACTCATCTTT. This sequence encodes CAPGKNFGVAVRYLLAGETDKLIF.

As for this clone: The TCRdb protein comes from a much larger clone and disagrees with this DNA's translation at residue 5, likely due to a read error; the protein given here is derived from the DNA. This sequence joins TRDV2 and TRDJ1, with 7 bases identical to TRDD3. TCRdb gives no J gene; it was assigned here by matching the DNA to germline. Trimming took 8 bases from V and 0 from J; bases not matched to a gene: 20. The CDR3 extends over 18 amino acids. Germline V CDR1 and CDR2: GEAIGNYY, EKD. For the CDR3, the DNA is TGTGCCTCCAACCCCCTACTTGGGGGACCCTTGAACACCGATAAACTCATCTTT. Protein product: CASNPLLGGPLNTDKLIF.

Many counts were recorded for this clone. This is likely an artifact of a read error, given a far larger clone one base away. The same CDR3 is also encoded by other DNA sequences in this sample. The chain combines TRDV1 with TRDJ1, with D possibly being TRDD3 (6 bases). The CDR3 totals 23 residues. V lost 2 bases and J 0 bases, leaving 34 bases between the germline ends. Germline V lookup: CDR1 TSWWSYY, CDR2 QGS. CDR3 DNA: TGTGCTCTTGGGGAAACTTCGGTTCTAGGGAGGCTGGGGATTACTACGTACACCGATAAACTCATCTTT. It yields the protein CALGETSVLGRLGITTYTDKLIF.

This clone was recorded a few times. TCRdb assigns this DNA the protein of a much larger clone, which departs from its translation at residue 5; this likely reflects a read error, and the protein shown comes from translating the DNA. The chain employs TRDV3 and TRDJ1; the match to TRDD3 covers 10 bases. The ends lost 1 base at V and 1 base at J; junction bases unmatched: 21. The CDR3 runs to 20 residues. Germline CDR1 is TVYSNPD and CDR2 is GDNSRS (reference sequence). The CDR3 region has the DNA TGTGCCTTTATTCTCTCTACGGAACTGGGGGATCCAGGGGCCACCGATAAACTCATCTTT. Residues: CAFILSTELGDPGATDKLIF.

With regard to this clone: TCRdb attributes to this sequence the protein of a much larger clone, which differs from the DNA translation at residue 6; a read error is likely, and the protein displayed is translated from the DNA. The chain recombines TRDV1 with TRDJ1, with 7 nucleotides matching TRDD3. The J gene, not given by TCRdb, was assigned here from a germline match of the nucleotide sequence. The CDR3 totals 19 residues. V trimming: 1 base; J trimming: 0 bases; junction bases outside the gene matches: 14. The germline CDR1 and CDR2 sequences are TSWWSYY and QGS. The CDR3 DNA sequence: TGTGCTCTTGGGGAACCTACGCAGTACTGGGGAATGTACACCGATAAACTCATCTTT. Translating it yields CALGEPTQYWGMYTDKLIF.